The present entry profiles one T cell receptor beta chain with its context. TCRdb's table, derived via immunoSEQ multiplex PCR, lists solely in-frame clones and lacks some. Seen here are 150,000 to 200,000 clones, around 96% observed once, and the top ten hold over 6.5%. These data come from a study of control samples from healthy donors and cancer patients. This TCR came from a woman aged 40 to 49 in good health. The sequencing input was blood.

CDR3 DNA: TGCAGCGTAGACGACGGCTCTGGAAACACCATATATTTT. Residues: CSVDDGSGNTIYF. The genes are TRBV29-1 and TRBJ1-3, with D uncertain. This CDR3 comprises 13 residues. Germline lookup yields CDR1 SQVTM and CDR2 ANQGSEA. V was clipped by 6 bases and J by 0 bases, with 9 bases between them. The entire variable domain, with the rest obtained from reference TRBV29-1 and TRBJ1-3, is as follows: SAVISQKPSRDICQRGTSLTIQCQVDSQVTMMFWYRQQPGQSLTLIATANQGSEATYESGFVIDKFPISRPNLTFSTLTVSNMSPEDSSIYLCSVDDGSGNTIYFGEGSWLTVV.